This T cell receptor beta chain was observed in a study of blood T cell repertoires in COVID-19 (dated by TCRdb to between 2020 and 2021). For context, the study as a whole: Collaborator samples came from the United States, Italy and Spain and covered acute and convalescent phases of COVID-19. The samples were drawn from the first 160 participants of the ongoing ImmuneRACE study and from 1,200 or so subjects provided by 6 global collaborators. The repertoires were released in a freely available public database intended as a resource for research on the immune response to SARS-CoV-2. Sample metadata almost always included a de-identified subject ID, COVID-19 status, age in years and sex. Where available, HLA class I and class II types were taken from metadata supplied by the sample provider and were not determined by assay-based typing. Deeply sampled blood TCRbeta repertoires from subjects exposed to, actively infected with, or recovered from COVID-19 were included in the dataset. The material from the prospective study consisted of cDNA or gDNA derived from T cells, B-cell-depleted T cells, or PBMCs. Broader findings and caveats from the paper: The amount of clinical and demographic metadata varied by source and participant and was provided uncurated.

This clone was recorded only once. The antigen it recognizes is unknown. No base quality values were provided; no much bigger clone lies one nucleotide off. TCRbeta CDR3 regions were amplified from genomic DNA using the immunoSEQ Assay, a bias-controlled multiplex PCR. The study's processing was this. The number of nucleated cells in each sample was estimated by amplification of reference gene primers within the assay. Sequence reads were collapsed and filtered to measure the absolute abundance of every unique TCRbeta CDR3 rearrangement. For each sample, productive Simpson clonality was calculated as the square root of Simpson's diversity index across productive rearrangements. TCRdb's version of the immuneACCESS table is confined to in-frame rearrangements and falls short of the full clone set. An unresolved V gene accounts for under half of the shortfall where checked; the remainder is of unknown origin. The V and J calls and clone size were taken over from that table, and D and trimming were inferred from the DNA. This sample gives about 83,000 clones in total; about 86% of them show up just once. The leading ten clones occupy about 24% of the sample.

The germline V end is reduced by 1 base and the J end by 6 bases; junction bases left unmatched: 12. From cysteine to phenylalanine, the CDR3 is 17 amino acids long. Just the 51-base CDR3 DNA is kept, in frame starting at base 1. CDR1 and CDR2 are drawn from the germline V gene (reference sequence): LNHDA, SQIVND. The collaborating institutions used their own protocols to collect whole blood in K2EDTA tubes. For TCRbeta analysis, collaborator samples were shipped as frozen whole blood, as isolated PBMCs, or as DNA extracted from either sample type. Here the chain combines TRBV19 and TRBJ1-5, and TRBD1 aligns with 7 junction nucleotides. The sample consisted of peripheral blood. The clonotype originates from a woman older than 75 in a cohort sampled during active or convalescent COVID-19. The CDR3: CASSIVNSRAGGQPQHF. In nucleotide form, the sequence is TGTGCCAGTAGTATAGTAAATTCCAGGGCAGGGGGTCAGCCCCAGCATTTT.